This is a list of T cell receptor beta chains from one sample in a study of cytomegalovirus exposure and HLA in healthy donors. Some clones are missing from TCRdb's copy, which holds only in-frame ones; the method was immunoSEQ multiplex PCR. The table has around 160,000 clones, 68% seen once. Sequencing was done on a sample of PBMCs. Source of these receptors: a woman under 30 in good health and CMV-seropositive. Both conserved end residues are part of each CDR3. The order of the fields is clone size, V gene, J gene, D gene, CDR3 length, CDR3 DNA, CDR3 protein. D genes are given only for firm matches. Clone size appears in some rows only: once, few, many, or a class for an expanded clone.

>.|TRBV5-5|TRBJ1-2|.|12
TGTGCCAGCAGCTTGGCTCTCTATGGCTACACCTTC
CASSLALYGYTF
>few|TRBV27|TRBJ1-2|.|17
TGTGCCAGCAGTTCTGACCTAATGGCCGGGAGGCTCTATGGCTACACCTTC
CASSSDLMAGRLYGYTF
>.|TRBV19|TRBJ1-1|.|14
TGTGCCAGTAGTACTTATGGGGCCTCAGGTGGAGCTTTCTTT
CASSTYGASGGAFF
>.|TRBV7-3|TRBJ2-1|.|14
TGTGCCAGCAGCTTCACAGGGTTTGGGAATGAGCAGTTCTTC
CASSFTGFGNEQFF
>.|TRBV9|TRBJ2-2|.|17
TGTGCCACCAAAATCGGCCTGGGGGGGCCGAACACCGGGGAGCTGTTTTTT
CATKIGLGGPNTGELFF
>.|TRBV12-5|TRBJ2-7|.|15
TGTGCTAGTGGTTTGGCAAAGGGCAGGGGATACGAGCAGTACTTC
CASGLAKGRGYEQYF
>few|TRBV10-3|TRBJ2-2|.|13
TGTGCCGTCCGGGACAATGCGAAAGGGGAGCTGTTTTTT
CAVRDNAKGELFF
>.|TRBV5-3|TRBJ1-4|TRBD1|19
TGTGCCAGAAGATACGTAAATACGCCGGGACAGCCAAGAGGGGAAAAACTGTTTTTT
CARRYVNTPGQPRGEKLFF
>.|TRBV6-6|TRBJ1-5|.|13
TGTGCCAGCATGAATGCGGGGGAGCAGCCCCAGCATTTT
CASMNAGEQPQHF
>once|TRBV6-6|TRBJ2-5|TRBD2|13
TGTGCCAGCGGCGGTGGGGGAGGGGAGACCCAGTACTTC
CASGGGGGETQYF
>.|TRBV5-1|TRBJ2-5|TRBD2|15
TGCGCCAGCAGCCCCTCAGCGGGGGGCGGAGAGACCCAGTACTTC
CASSPSAGGGETQYF
>.|TRBV28|TRBJ2-3|TRBD1|15
TGTGCCAGCAATGAGGGGGCCCGCATCACAGATACGCAGTATTTT
CASNEGARITDTQYF
>few|TRBV7-9|TRBJ2-2|TRBD2|16
TGTGCCAGCAGCCCGCGGGGCGGGAGAGGGACCGGGGAGCTGTTTTTT
CASSPRGGRGTGELFF
>once|TRBV7-9|TRBJ2-7|.|11
TGTGCCAGCAGCCTCGGGATGGTCCCGTACTTC
CASSLGMVPYF
>.|TRBV5-6|TRBJ1-1|TRBD1|16
TGTGCCAGCAGCCCGCTAGGGACAGGAGGGAACACTGAAGCTTTCTTT
CASSPLGTGGNTEAFF
>.|TRBV4-1|TRBJ2-5|.|15
TGCGCCAGCAGCCCCACTGGACTCTTTAGCGAGACCCAGTACTTC
CASSPTGLFSETQYF
>.|TRBV27|TRBJ2-7|.|14
TGTGCCAGCAGGCCCGGGACTCCCTCCTACGAGCAGTACTTC
CASRPGTPSYEQYF
>.|TRBV19|TRBJ2-1|TRBD1|18
TGTGCCAGTAGTATAGGGGCAGGACAGGCCTCCGTAGTCAATGAGCAGTTCTTC
CASSIGAGQASVVNEQFF